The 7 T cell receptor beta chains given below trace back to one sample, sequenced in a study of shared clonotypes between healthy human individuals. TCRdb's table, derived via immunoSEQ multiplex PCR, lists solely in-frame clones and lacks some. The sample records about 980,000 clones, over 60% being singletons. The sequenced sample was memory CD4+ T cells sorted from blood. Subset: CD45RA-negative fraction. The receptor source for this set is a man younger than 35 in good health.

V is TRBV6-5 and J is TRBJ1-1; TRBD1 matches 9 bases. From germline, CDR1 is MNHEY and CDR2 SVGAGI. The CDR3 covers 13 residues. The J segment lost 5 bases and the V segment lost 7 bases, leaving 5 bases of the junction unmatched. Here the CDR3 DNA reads TGTGCCAGCATGGGGACAGGGTATACTGAAGCTTTCTTT. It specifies CASMGTGYTEAFF.

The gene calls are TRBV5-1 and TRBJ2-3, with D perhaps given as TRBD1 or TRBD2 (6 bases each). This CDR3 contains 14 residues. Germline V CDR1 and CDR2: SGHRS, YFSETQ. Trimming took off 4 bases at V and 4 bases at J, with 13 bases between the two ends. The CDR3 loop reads CASSTGAGADTQYF. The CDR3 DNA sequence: TGCGCCAGCAGCACGGGGGCAGGGGCAGATACGCAGTATTTT.

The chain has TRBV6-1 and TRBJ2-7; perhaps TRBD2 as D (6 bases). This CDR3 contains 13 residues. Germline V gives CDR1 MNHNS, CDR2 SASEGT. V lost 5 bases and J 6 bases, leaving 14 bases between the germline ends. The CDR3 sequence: CASSIGGFAEQYF. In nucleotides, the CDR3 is TGTGCCAGCAGTATCGGAGGGTTCGCCGAGCAGTACTTC.

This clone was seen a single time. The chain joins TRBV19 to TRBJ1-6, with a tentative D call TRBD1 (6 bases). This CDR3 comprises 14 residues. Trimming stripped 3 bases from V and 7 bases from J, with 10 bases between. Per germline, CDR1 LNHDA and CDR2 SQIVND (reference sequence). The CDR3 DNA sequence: TGTGCCAGTAGTATTTCTCAGGGGAATTCACCCCTCCACTTT. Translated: CASSISQGNSPLHF.

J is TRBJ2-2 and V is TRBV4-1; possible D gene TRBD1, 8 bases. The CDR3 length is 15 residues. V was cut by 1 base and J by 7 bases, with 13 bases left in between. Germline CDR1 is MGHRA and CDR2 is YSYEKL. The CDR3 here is CASSQGQGRVGELFF. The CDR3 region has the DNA TGCGCCAGCAGCCAAGGACAGGGGAGGGTCGGGGAGCTGTTTTTT.

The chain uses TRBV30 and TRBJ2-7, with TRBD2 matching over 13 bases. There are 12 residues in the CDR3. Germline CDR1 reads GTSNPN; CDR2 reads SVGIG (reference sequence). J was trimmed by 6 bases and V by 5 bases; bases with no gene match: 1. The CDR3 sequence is CAWGTSGVEQYF. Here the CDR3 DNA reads TGTGCCTGGGGGACTAGCGGGGTCGAGCAGTACTTC.

As DNA, the CDR3 is TGTGCCAGCAGTGCGCAGGGACTAGGTACAGATGAGCAGTTCTTC. Its protein product is CASSAQGLGTDEQFF. The chain is built from TRBV2 and TRBJ2-1; 8 bases map to TRBD2. Germline-derived CDR1 and CDR2 are SNHLY and FYNNEI. CDR3 length equals 15 residues. Trimming took 4 bases from V and 8 from J; bases not matched to a gene: 10. Full variable domain (outside the CDR3, taken from reference TRBV2 and TRBJ2-1): EPEVTQTPSHQVTQMGQEVILRCVPISNHLYFYWYRQILGQKVEFLVSFYNNEISEKSEIFDDQFSVERPDGSNFTLKIRSTKLEDSAMYFCASSAQGLGTDEQFFGPGTRLTVL.